This TCR beta chain came from a study of T cells after yellow fever vaccination. Study-wide results and caveats: FACS-sorted repertoires might harbor abundant contaminating clonotypes from the bulk population. Clonotypes shared by both compartments, CD4 and CD8, made up a small share.

This CDR3 spans 16 amino acids. CDR1 and CDR2 from the germline V gene are SGHRS and YFSETQ. V lost 0 bases to trimming and J lost 1 base, with 11 bases between them. This clonotype was found a few times. No antigen is known for it. 5'RACE template switching added a universal primer site and UMIs to TCR cDNA. Each CDR3 protein is one row after TCRdb ran MiXCR on the 5' RACE reads. The table lists approximately 510,000 distinct CDR3 sequences, roughly 22% of them singletons, with 15% to 20% in the top ten. The sequence was collected from a young man who received the YFV17D yellow fever vaccine. The sample consisted of PBMCs, taken 20 to 25 days after the first yellow fever vaccination. The genes are TRBV5-1 and TRBJ2-1; no definite D call. In DNA, the CDR3 is TGCGCCAGCAGCTTGGTGTTGGGTTGTTCCTACAATGAGCAGTTCTTC. As protein: CASSLVLGCSYNEQFF. The entire variable domain, with the rest obtained from reference TRBV5-1 and TRBJ2-1, is as follows: KAGVTQTPRYLIKTRGQQVTLSCSPISGHRSVSWYQQTPGQGLQFLFEYFSETQRNKGNFPGRFSGRQFSNSRSEMNVSTLELGDSALYLCASSLVLGCSYNEQFFGPGTRLTVL.